Listed below are T cell receptor beta chains from one sample, sequenced in a study. Profiling relied on immunoSEQ multiplex PCR, and the TCRdb table lists in-frame clones only, not all of them. The data hold around 49,000 clones, with 90% to 95% observed a single time. Sequencing used PBMCs. These receptor sequences come from a man in his forties with rheumatoid arthritis. Each CDR3 is given with its conserved first and last residue. The D gene is left open where the match is weak.

v_call d_call cdr3_aa
TRBV5-1 - CASSLALKTQYF
TRBV6-5 TRBD1 CASSYHPGQGPRTQYF
TRBV28 - CASSSGRGARQETQYF
TRBV7-3 - CASSLRSGVETQYF
TRBV13 - CASSALDRAYEQYF
TRBV4-2 - CASSQAQSTFYTEAFF
TRBV6-2/TRBV6-3 TRBD2 CASSYPGLAGRRELFF
TRBV7-3 TRBD2 CASSFSSGGAYEQFF
TRBV7-9 - CASSARGHPNSPLHF
TRBV4-1 TRBD2 CASSQGLAGVNEQFF
TRBV4-2 TRBD1 CASSLAIGQGAANTEAFF
TRBV7-9 - CASSFSSPLGEQYF
TRBV5-6 TRBD1 CASSLGDREFYGYTF
TRBV29-1 TRBD2 CSVGGTSGSLRETQYF
TRBV11-3 - CASSLVHNSPLHF
TRBV7-9 TRBD2 CASTRLAGDKQFF
TRBV28 - CASSFGGAEAITEAFF
TRBV6-1 - CASSGPTNRQTNTEAFF
TRBV6-5 TRBD1 CASSSKTGTGRSEQYF
TRBV7-9 TRBD1 CASSSPGQGAREQYF
TRBV12-3/TRBV12-4 TRBD1 CASSLQGGFEAFF
TRBV24-1 TRBD2 CATSDNTAGAGELFF
TRBV29-1 - CSVQGGSYEQYF
TRBV11-2 - CASSLDRAAGELFF
TRBV19 - CASSIFSRAAGELFF
TRBV3-1/TRBV3-2 TRBD2 CASSLTSGGYYEQYF
TRBV6-5 - CASRVIWGGTEAFF
TRBV7-9 TRBD1 CASTRTGLNTEAFF